This passage covers 17 T cell receptor beta chains from one sample sequenced in a study of T cell responses to AZD1222 COVID-19 vaccine. The protocol was immunoSEQ multiplex PCR, while the TCRdb copy is restricted to in-frame clones and leaves out a portion. The table lists 97,000 or so clones, approximately 90% of them singletons. The specimen comprised peripheral blood, sampled 28 days after the second AZD1222 dose. The source of these receptors is an adult who received the AZD1222 COVID-19 vaccine.

J is TRBJ1-1 and V is TRBV5-4; D ambiguous. V was trimmed by 4 bases and J by 10 bases, leaving 17 bases between them. The CDR3 has 13 amino acids. Germline CDR1 SGHNT, CDR2 YYREEE (reference sequence). The CDR3 loop is CASSLTGRPRAFF. CDR3 in DNA: TGTGCCAGCAGCCTCACGGGCCGGCCGCGAGCTTTCTTT.

The genes are TRBV7-2 and TRBJ2-5, with TRBD2 matching over 11 bases. The length of the CDR3 is 16 residues. J lost 4 bases, V lost 3 bases, and 7 bases had no gene match. Per germline, CDR1 SGHTA and CDR2 FQGNSA. CDR3 sequence (DNA): TGTGCCAGCAGCTTGCTATTTAGCGGGAGGGCAGAGACCCAGTACTTC. Protein: CASSLLFSGRAETQYF.

This clone occurred once. This rearrangement joins TRBV11-2 to TRBJ2-7; D is unclear. The CDR3 is 13 amino acids. Trimming shortened V by 4 bases and J by 3 bases, and 10 bases separated the two germline ends. Per germline, CDR1 SGHAT and CDR2 FQNNGV. CDR3 sequence: CASSSGRYYEQYF. The CDR3, as DNA: TGTGCCAGCAGCTCCGGGCGTTACTACGAGCAGTACTTC.

The chain carries TRBV5-6 and TRBJ2-1, with D perhaps matching TRBD1 (6 bases). Trimming shortened V by 10 bases and J by 5 bases, and 19 bases separated the two germline ends. The CDR3 contains 14 residues. Germline assignment: CDR1 SGHDT and CDR2 YYEEEE. The CDR3 nucleotides are TGTGCCGGGGCAGGGGAATCCGCGGACAATGAGCAGTTCTTC. Translation: CAGAGESADNEQFF.

About this clone: At the DNA level, this CDR3 is encoded by other sequences in the same sample as well. The chain employs TRBV12-3 or TRBV12-4 and TRBJ2-7; 7 bases match TRBD2. The V and J ends lost 5 bases and 3 bases, in that order; junction bases with no gene match: 4. This CDR3 has 13 residues. CDR3 nucleotide sequence: TGTGCCAGCAGTCCTAGCGGAGTCTACGAGCAGTACTTC. It translates to CASSPSGVYEQYF.

V gene TRBV3-1 (or the pseudogene TRBV3-2) combines with J gene TRBJ1-5; D not resolved. Trimming removed 4 bases from V and 6 bases from J, with 10 bases in between. The CDR3 length is 13 residues. The germline V gene encodes CDR1 LGHDT and CDR2 YNNKEL (reference sequence). CDR3 sequence (DNA): TGTGCCAGCAGCCTAAGGGTTCCTCAGCCCCAGCATTTT. Its protein is CASSLRVPQPQHF.

The chain recombines TRBV28 with TRBJ2-1; D is perhaps TRBD2 (5 bases). Per germline, CDR1 MDHEN and CDR2 SYDVKM. The V end was cut by 6 bases, the J end by 9 bases, with 9 bases between. The CDR3 totals 11 residues. The CDR3 coding sequence is TGTGCCAGCAGGAGCGGAAGTGAGCAGTTCTTC. It encodes CASRSGSEQFF.

The chain is built from TRBV9 and TRBJ1-5, with no clear D. CDR1 is SGDLS and CDR2 is YYNGEE in the germline V gene. The CDR3 contains 10 residues. The germline V and J ends were trimmed by 8 bases and 6 bases, with 6 bases remaining between them. This CDR3 is CAREGQPQHF. DNA for the CDR3: TGTGCCAGGGAGGGTCAGCCCCAGCATTTT.

The chain has TRBV10-3 and TRBJ2-2; tentatively, D is TRBD1 (5 bases). The CDR3 runs to 15 residues. Trimming shortened V by 3 bases and J by 3 bases, and 11 bases separated the two germline ends. Germline V gene sequence: CDR1 ENHRY, CDR2 SYGVKD. CDR3: CAISERGPYTGELFF. CDR3 DNA: TGTGCCATCAGTGAAAGGGGCCCCTACACCGGGGAGCTGTTTTTT.

J is TRBJ2-2 and V is TRBV27; D perhaps matches TRBD1 (5 bases). Germline-derived CDR1 and CDR2 are MNHEY and SMNVEV (reference sequence). The CDR3 is 12 residues long. This CDR3 reads CVTRDGSGELFF. The CDR3 nucleotides read TGTGTCACCAGGGATGGGTCCGGGGAGCTGTTTTTT.

The chain couples TRBV19 to TRBJ2-1, with TRBD2 matching 10 bases. The CDR3 consists of 17 residues. Germline V gives CDR1 LNHDA, CDR2 SQIVND (reference sequence). Trimming took 1 base from V and 8 from J; bases not matched to a gene: 11. Here the CDR3 DNA reads TGTGCCAGTAGTATAGGATCCTCTAGCGGGAGCGCCCATGAGCAGTTCTTC. Protein product: CASSIGSSSGSAHEQFF.

This chain links TRBV6-2 or TRBV6-3 with TRBJ2-3; 7 bases match TRBD2. V shed 6 bases, J shed 1 base, and the junction held 4 bases outside the gene matches. Germline V CDR1 and CDR2: MNHEY, SVGEGT. The CDR3 consists of 14 residues. This CDR3 is CASSRSGGTDTQYF. The CDR3 DNA reads as TGTGCCAGCAGCCGGAGCGGGGGCACAGATACGCAGTATTTT.

This rearrangement joins TRBV7-8 to TRBJ2-7; 13 nucleotides match TRBD2. From germline, CDR1 is SGHVS and CDR2 FQNEAQ. The CDR3 loop spans 15 amino acids. Germline trimming cut 6 bases from V and 2 bases from J; bases unmatched to any gene: 4. CDR3 nucleotide sequence: TGTGCCAGCAGGCCCACTAGCGGGAGGGCCTACGAGCAGTACTTC. Its translation: CASRPTSGRAYEQYF.

This clone has a handful of counts. This chain links TRBV7-9 with TRBJ1-6; TRBD1 is a possible D gene (5 bases). The CDR3 covers 14 residues. Trimming stripped 5 bases from V and 8 bases from J, with 13 bases between. CDR1 is SEHNR, CDR2 FQNEAQ, per germline (reference sequence). CDR3 coding DNA: TGTGCCAGCAGCCCAGGGAGGTCGGATTCACCCCTCCACTTT. Translating gives CASSPGRSDSPLHF. Full variable domain (missing parts from reference TRBV7-9 and TRBJ1-6): DTGVSQNPRHKITKRGQNVTFRCDPISEHNRLYWYRQTLGQGPEFLTYFQNEAQLEKSRLLSDRFSAERPKGSFSTLEIQRTEQGDSAMYLCASSPGRSDSPLHFGNGTRLTVT.

In its sample, this clone was seen a few times. The chain employs TRBV28 and TRBJ2-3; D is unresolved. V lost 3 bases and J lost 4, with 11 bases in between. Germline-derived CDR1 and CDR2 are MDHEN and SYDVKM. This CDR3 is built from 14 residues. As DNA, the CDR3 is TGTGCCAGCAGTTTCCCCTCGAGGCCAGATACGCAGTATTTT. Translating gives CASSFPSRPDTQYF.

The sample holds one count of this clone. The CDR3 DNA follows: TGTGCCAGCACGCTTTTAGATGAGCAGTTCTTC. It specifies CASTLLDEQFF. The genes are TRBV6-5 and TRBJ2-1; D not resolved. The germline V gene encodes CDR1 MNHEY and CDR2 SVGAGI. V lost 7 bases, J lost 8 bases, and 9 bases lay in between. The CDR3 consists of 11 residues.

CDR3: CAWSVLANGELFF. The DNA of the CDR3 is TGTGCCTGGAGTGTACTAGCCAACGGGGAGCTGTTTTTT. The rearrangement joins TRBV30 to TRBJ2-2, with D possibly being TRBD2 (6 bases). CDR3 length equals 13 residues. Trimming stripped 0 bases from V and 7 bases from J, with 9 bases between. The germline gives CDR1 GTSNPN, CDR2 SVGIG (reference sequence).